The sequence of this T cell receptor (beta chain) was determined in a study of breast tumors, draining lymph nodes, adjacent tissues. Findings of the study overall: Compared with lymph nodes, tumors were less diverse; compared with nontumor tissue, more.

Details on this clonotype: Its matching antigen is unknown.

TCRdb processed the multiplex PCR reads anew with MiXCR; each CDR3 protein has one entry. This table has 50,000 to 85,000 distinct CDR3 sequences, less than 50% appearing once. Sequencing was done on a sample of breast tumor tissue. This clonotype was sampled from a female donor with breast cancer. Some clones in this sample may be carry-over from other donors' samples.

The CDR3 region has the DNA TGTGCCAGCGGTACGACGAGAGAAGGGTACTTC. This codes for CASGTTREGYF. The rearrangement uses TRBV2 and TRBJ2-7; D is unresolved. V was clipped by 8 bases and J by 12 bases, with 17 bases between them. This CDR3 contains 11 residues. CDR1 is SNHLY, CDR2 FYNNEI, per germline. Together with reference TRBV2 and TRBJ2-7, the CDR3 gives the full variable domain: EPEVTQTPSHQVTQMGQEVILRCVPISNHLYFYWYRQILGQKVEFLVSFYNNEISEKSEIFDDQFSVERPDGSNFTLKIRSTKLEDSAMYFCASGTTREGYFGPGTRLTVT.